The 30 T cell receptor beta chains below were found in one sample sequenced in a study of radiation and T cells in renal cell carcinoma. This table comes from immunoSEQ multiplex PCR, and its TCRdb copy is limited to in-frame clones, with some not included. The table shows 100,000 or so clones, with 75% to 90% occurring only once. Time point reported: baseline pretreatment blood. Treatment denoted: 15 Gy SBRT to primary tumor, nephrectomy 4 weeks later. The sample was blood, taken from a patient whose treatment included radiotherapy and nephrectomy. The receptors here all came from a man in his fifties with renal cell carcinoma.

This clone was detected once. The rearrangement joins TRBV9 to TRBJ2-1; 8 bases agree with TRBD2. The length of the CDR3 is 14 residues. Per the germline V gene, CDR1 is SGDLS and CDR2 is YYNGEE. The V and J ends lost 6 bases and 5 bases, in that order; junction bases with no gene match: 7. This chain's CDR3 is CASNRASGHNEQFF. For the CDR3, the DNA is TGTGCCAGCAACCGGGCTAGCGGGCACAATGAGCAGTTCTTC.

The sample holds a few counts of this clone. The rearrangement joins TRBV6-5 to TRBJ2-3; 8 nucleotides agree with TRBD1. Germline lookup yields CDR1 MNHEY and CDR2 SVGAGI. The CDR3 spans 15 residues. V was clipped by 2 bases and J by 6 bases; unmatched bases: 7. The CDR3 bases are TGTGCCAGCAGTTACCGTCAGGGGGCTCGGGATACGCAGTATTTT. Translation gives CASSYRQGARDTQYF.

This clone came up once. This chain joins TRBV7-2 and TRBJ1-2; TRBD1 is a possible D gene (6 bases). The CDR3 runs to 12 residues. V was pared by 4 bases and J by 7 bases, with 10 bases between. Germline V gives CDR1 SGHTA, CDR2 FQGNSA. In nucleotides, the CDR3 is TGTGCCAGCAGCTCGACAGGTCGTGGCTACACCTTC. Translated, it gives CASSSTGRGYTF.

This chain connects TRBV10-3 to TRBJ1-1; D might be TRBD1 (6 bases). The germline V and J ends were trimmed by 2 bases and 2 bases, with 24 bases remaining between them. CDR1 and CDR2 (germline): ENHRY, SYGVKD. The CDR3 is made up of 19 amino acids. CDR3 DNA sequence: TGTGCCATCAGTGAGCTGGGGGGTGGCAGGGGATACCTTAACACTGAAGCTTTCTTT. Translated: CAISELGGGRGYLNTEAFF.

About this clone: The junction and the germline gene differ at one end; a read error may be behind it. The rearrangement uses TRBV10-3 and TRBJ1-2; no reliable D call. This CDR3 is 13 amino acids long. CDR1 ENHRY and CDR2 SYGVKD come from the germline V gene. The DNA for the CDR3 is TGTGCCATCAGTGGTTCAGACAACTATGGCTACGCCTTC. Translation: CAISGSDNYGYAF.

This clone has a handful of counts. In DNA form, the CDR3 reads TGTGCCAGCAGTGGAAGAGGTGAAAAACTGTTTTTT. Its translation: CASSGRGEKLFF. The J gene is TRBJ1-4, the V gene TRBV2; D gene ambiguous. This CDR3 is 12 amino acids long. The V and J ends lost 4 bases and 7 bases respectively, with 7 bases between them. The germline V gene has CDR1 SNHLY and CDR2 FYNNEI.

This chain joins TRBV18 and TRBJ2-5, with a possible D match to TRBD2 (5 bases). The CDR3 sequence is 14 residues long. Germline lookup yields CDR1 KGHSH and CDR2 LQKENI. Trimming cost V 3 bases and J 2 bases, with 10 bases left between them. The CDR3 spells CASSPSGPQETQYF. The CDR3 nucleotides are TGTGCCAGCTCACCCAGCGGACCTCAAGAGACCCAGTACTTC.

The chain uses TRBV2 and TRBJ2-6, with D unresolved. Trimming left V 2 bases short and J 0 bases short, with 11 bases between. The germline CDR1 and CDR2 sequences are SNHLY and FYNNEI. The CDR3 runs 17 residues. Here the CDR3 DNA reads TGTGCCAGCAGTGAATCGCAGTCGGCCTCTGGGGCCAACGTCCTGACTTTC. This sequence encodes CASSESQSASGANVLTF.

V is TRBV6-5 and J is TRBJ2-1, with D uncertain. The CDR3 has 12 amino acids. From germline, CDR1 is MNHEY and CDR2 SVGAGI. As DNA, the CDR3 is TGTGCGTCCAGGACCTCCTACAATGAGCAGTTCTTC. It encodes CASRTSYNEQFF.

The rearrangement uses TRBV5-4 and TRBJ1-2; no clear D. From germline, CDR1 is SGHNT and CDR2 YYREEE (reference sequence). The CDR3 length is 14 residues. The V gene lost 3 bases and the J gene lost 2 bases, with 11 bases spanning the gap. The CDR3 reads CASSYWTENYGYTF. The CDR3, as DNA: TGTGCCAGCAGCTACTGGACGGAGAACTATGGCTACACCTTC. Full variable domain (remainder filled in from reference TRBV5-4 and TRBJ1-2): ETGVTQSPTHLIKTRGQQVTLRCSSQSGHNTVSWYQQALGQGPQFIFQYYREEENGRGNFPPRFSGLQFPNYSSELNVNALELDDSALYLCASSYWTENYGYTFGSGTRLTVV.

In regard to this clone: Mismatch with germline at one junction end may stem from a read error. The chain uses TRBV7-9 and TRBJ1-2, with D maybe TRBD1 (5 bases). CDR1 is SEHNR, CDR2 FQNEAQ, per germline (reference sequence). The CDR3 runs to 13 residues. DNA for the CDR3: TGTGCCAGCAGCTTCGGGACTAATTATGGCTACACCTTC. Its protein is CASSFGTNYGYTF.

This chain links TRBV9 with TRBJ1-1; D ambiguous. V was clipped by 0 bases and J by 4 bases, with 19 bases between them. The CDR3 loop spans 17 amino acids. CDR1 SGDLS and CDR2 YYNGEE come from the germline V gene. The CDR3 DNA reads TGTGCCAGCAGCGTAGAGGCGGCAGCCCTAATGGGCACTGAAGCTTTCTTT. The encoded protein is CASSVEAAALMGTEAFF.

V and J are TRBV11-2 and TRBJ2-2; 11 bases line up with TRBD2. Germline V lookup: CDR1 SGHAT, CDR2 FQNNGV. The CDR3 runs 17 residues. The junction had 10 bases not matched to a gene; V was cut back by 4 bases and J by 6 bases. CDR3 nucleotides: TGTGCCAGCAGCTCCCCTTTAGGGACTAGCGGAGCCGGGGAGCTGTTTTTT. It is translated as CASSSPLGTSGAGELFF. Looking up the rest from reference TRBV11-2 and TRBJ2-2 gives the full variable domain: EAGVAQSPRYKIIEKRQSVAFWCNPISGHATLYWYQQILGQGPKLLIQFQNNGVVDDSQLPKDRFSAERLKGVDSTLKIQPAKLEDSAVYLCASSSPLGTSGAGELFFGEGSRLTVL.

This clone has a single count. The chain is built from TRBV7-9 and TRBJ2-3; 9 bases are shared with TRBD2. Trimming removed 8 bases from V and 7 bases from J; junction bases left unmatched: 13. The CDR3 length is 15 residues. Germline CDR1 SEHNR, CDR2 FQNEAQ (reference sequence). The CDR3 spells CASVNSGSLEYTQYF. The CDR3, as DNA: TGTGCCAGCGTTAATAGCGGGAGTTTGGAGTATACGCAGTATTTT.

CDR3: CASSKSGRRTYNEQFF. The CDR3 nucleotides are TGTGCCAGTAGTAAGAGCGGGAGGAGGACCTACAATGAGCAGTTCTTC. V and J are TRBV19 and TRBJ2-1, with 9 bases aligning to TRBD2. Trimming at V came to 4 bases and at J to 2 bases, leaving 6 bases not matched to a gene. The CDR3 runs to 16 residues. CDR1 and CDR2 (germline): LNHDA, SQIVND (reference sequence).

This chain joins TRBV19 and TRBJ1-2, with D maybe TRBD1 (5 bases). The length of the CDR3 is 15 residues. CDR1 LNHDA and CDR2 SQIVND come from the germline V gene (reference sequence). V gave up 4 bases and J gave up 2 bases, with 14 bases separating them. CDR3 loop: CASSTPGNLNYGYTF. CDR3 sequence (DNA): TGTGCCAGTAGTACACCAGGGAATTTGAACTATGGCTACACCTTC.

The chain is built from TRBV5-4 and TRBJ2-7, with 12 bases lining up with TRBD2. Germline trimming cut 3 bases from V and 2 bases from J; bases unmatched to any gene: 12. Germline values: CDR1 SGHNT, CDR2 YYREEE (reference sequence). The CDR3 is 18 amino acids. The CDR3 region is CASSSSNRLAGVAYEQYF. The CDR3 region has the DNA TGTGCCAGCAGCTCCTCCAACCGACTAGCGGGAGTCGCCTACGAGCAGTACTTC.

This chain uses TRBV9 with TRBJ2-5, with 13 bases lining up with TRBD2. Germline CDR1 reads SGDLS; CDR2 reads YYNGEE. The CDR3 runs to 16 residues. V was clipped by 2 bases and J by 5 bases; unmatched bases: 6. CDR3 amino acids: CASSVGLAGEMETQYF. CDR3 DNA: TGTGCCAGCAGCGTCGGACTAGCGGGAGAGATGGAGACCCAGTACTTC.

The V call is TRBV7-9, the J call TRBJ2-1; D unresolved. There are 12 residues in the CDR3. CDR1 and CDR2 from the germline V gene are SEHNR and FQNEAQ (reference sequence). V lost 2 bases, J lost 10 bases, and 9 bases lay in between. The CDR3 sequence: CASSLSLGEQFF. The CDR3 nucleotides are TGTGCCAGCAGCTTATCTCTGGGGGAGCAGTTCTTC.

The rearrangement uses TRBV9 and TRBJ1-1; 8 nucleotides agree with TRBD1. The germline V gene has CDR1 SGDLS and CDR2 YYNGEE. The CDR3 length is 14 residues. V was clipped by 3 bases and J by 1 base; unmatched bases: 2. The CDR3 sequence: CASSGGQGNTEAFF. Written as DNA, the CDR3 is TGTGCCAGCAGCGGCGGACAGGGGAACACTGAAGCTTTCTTT.

The sample holds a few counts of this clone. The chain carries TRBV10-1 and TRBJ2-7; a possible D gene is TRBD1 (6 bases). CDR1 and CDR2 from the germline V gene are WNHNN and SYGVQD (reference sequence). This CDR3 region has 13 residues. Trimming removed 1 base from V and 7 bases from J, with 11 bases in between. This CDR3 is CASSEWTAGEQYF. CDR3 DNA: TGCGCCAGCAGTGAGTGGACAGCTGGGGAGCAGTACTTC.

The chain uses TRBV7-2 and TRBJ2-5; D is perhaps TRBD1 (6 bases). Germline CDR1 is SGHTA and CDR2 is FQGNSA. V was clipped by 2 bases and J by 2 bases, with 9 bases between them. The CDR3 is made up of 14 amino acids. The CDR3 DNA follows: TGTGCCAGCAGCTTACGGACAGAACAAGAGACCCAGTACTTC. It encodes CASSLRTEQETQYF.

The V gene is TRBV25-1, the J gene TRBJ2-7; TRBD2 matches at 8 bases. The CDR3 contains 15 residues. Germline assignment: CDR1 MGHDK and CDR2 SYGVNS. The ends lost 3 bases at V and 3 bases at J; junction bases unmatched: 7. CDR3 sequence reads: CASSDPRGGDYEQYF. The CDR3 coding sequence is TGTGCCAGCAGTGACCCCCGGGGGGGTGACTACGAGCAGTACTTC.

The J gene is TRBJ2-3, the V gene TRBV2; unclear D gene. Trimming cost V 4 bases and J 3 bases, with 8 bases left between them. Per germline, CDR1 SNHLY and CDR2 FYNNEI. The CDR3 is 13 amino acids. CDR3 in amino acids: CASSVASTDTQYF. The CDR3 DNA reads TGTGCCAGCAGTGTGGCCTCAACAGATACGCAGTATTTT.

V is TRBV30 and J is TRBJ2-7; the D gene is possibly TRBD1 (6 bases). Trimming stripped 0 bases from V and 2 bases from J, with 20 bases between. Per germline, CDR1 GTSNPN and CDR2 SVGIG (reference sequence). CDR3 length: 17 residues. The CDR3 sequence is CAWSVPLEPDRTYEQYF. DNA of the CDR3: TGTGCCTGGAGTGTACCCCTCGAACCTGACAGGACCTACGAGCAGTACTTC.

The V gene is TRBV6-1, the J gene TRBJ1-1; D perhaps matches TRBD1 (6 bases). With 8 bases removed from V and 3 bases from J, the gap between germline ends came to 19 bases. The CDR3 consists of 15 residues. In germline, CDR1 is MNHNS, CDR2 SASEGT. The CDR3 bases are TGTGCCAGCCCAATCGTGGGGGCCGGGGACACTGAAGCTTTCTTT. Its protein is CASPIVGAGDTEAFF.

This sequence joins TRBV5-1 and TRBJ2-7; possible D gene TRBD2, 6 bases. Germline V gives CDR1 SGHRS, CDR2 YFSETQ. The ends were cut back, 0 bases at V and 0 bases at J, with 10 bases in the middle. The CDR3 has 15 amino acids. CDR3 in DNA: TGCGCCAGCAGCTTGGGCCGGCGGGACTCCTACGAGCAGTACTTC. Translated: CASSLGRRDSYEQYF.

This sequence joins TRBV15 and TRBJ1-4; 9 bases match TRBD1. Trimming took 3 bases from V and 13 from J; bases not matched to a gene: 9. The CDR3 totals 14 residues. Germline values: CDR1 LNHNV, CDR2 YYDKDF (reference sequence). The chain's CDR3 is CATSRDRGEGRLFF. As DNA, the CDR3 is TGTGCCACCAGCAGGGACAGGGGCGAGGGACGACTGTTTTTT.

V usage is TRBV5-1 and J usage is TRBJ2-7; 7 bases fit TRBD1. Germline CDR1 SGHRS, CDR2 YFSETQ. CDR3 length: 14 residues. J was trimmed by 3 bases and V by 4 bases; bases with no gene match: 7. The CDR3 is CASSLQQGNYEQYF. The DNA of the CDR3 is TGCGCCAGCAGCCTCCAACAGGGGAACTACGAGCAGTACTTC.

The sample holds one count of this clone. The CDR3 DNA follows: TGTGCCAGCAGCTTATACCCCCAAGAGACCCAGTACTTC. Protein sequence: CASSLYPQETQYF. The chain joins TRBV7-9 to TRBJ2-5, with D unclear. V lost 2 bases and J lost 1, with 5 bases in between. The CDR3 runs to 13 residues. Per the germline V gene, CDR1 is SEHNR and CDR2 is FQNEAQ (reference sequence). Filled out from reference TRBV7-9 and TRBJ2-5, the complete variable domain reads DTGVSQNPRHKITKRGQNVTFRCDPISEHNRLYWYRQTLGQGPEFLTYFQNEAQLEKSRLLSDRFSAERPKGSFSTLEIQRTEQGDSAMYLCASSLYPQETQYFGPGTRLLVL.